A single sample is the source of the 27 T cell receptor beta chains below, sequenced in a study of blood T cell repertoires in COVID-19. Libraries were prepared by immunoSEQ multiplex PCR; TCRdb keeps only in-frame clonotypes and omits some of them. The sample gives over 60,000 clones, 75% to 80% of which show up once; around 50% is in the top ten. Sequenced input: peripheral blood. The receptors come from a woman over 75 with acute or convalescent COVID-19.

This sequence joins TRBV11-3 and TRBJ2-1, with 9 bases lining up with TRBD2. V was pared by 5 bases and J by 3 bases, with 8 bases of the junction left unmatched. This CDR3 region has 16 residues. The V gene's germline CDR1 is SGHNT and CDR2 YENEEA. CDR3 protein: CASSETRLAVYNEQFF. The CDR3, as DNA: TGTGCCAGCAGCGAAACCCGACTAGCGGTCTACAATGAGCAGTTCTTC.

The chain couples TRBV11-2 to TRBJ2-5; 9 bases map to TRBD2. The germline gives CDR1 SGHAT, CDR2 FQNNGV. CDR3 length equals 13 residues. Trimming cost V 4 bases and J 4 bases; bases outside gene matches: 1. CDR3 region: CASSSTSGETQYF. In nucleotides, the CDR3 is TGTGCCAGCAGCTCGACTAGCGGAGAGACCCAGTACTTC.

The DNA of the CDR3 is TGTGCCACCAGCAGAGATAGGGGGGGGAAGAGCCGCAGGTACTTC. It translates to CATSRDRGGKSRRYF. The rearrangement joins TRBV15 to TRBJ2-7, with D perhaps TRBD2 (7 bases). The CDR3 length is 15 residues. Trimming removed 0 bases at V and 12 bases at J, with 21 bases between. Germline assignment: CDR1 LNHNV and CDR2 YYDKDF (reference sequence). Full variable domain (outside the CDR3, taken from reference TRBV15 and TRBJ2-7): DAMVIQNPRYQVTQFGKPVTLSCSQTLNHNVMYWYQQKSSQAPKLLFHYYDKDFNNEADTPDNFQSRRPNTSFCFLDIRSPGLGDTAMYLCATSRDRGGKSRRYFGPGTRLTVT.

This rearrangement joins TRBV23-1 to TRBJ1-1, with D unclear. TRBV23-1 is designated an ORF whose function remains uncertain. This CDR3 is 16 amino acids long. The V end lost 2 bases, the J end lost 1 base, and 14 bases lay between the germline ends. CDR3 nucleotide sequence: TGCGCCAGCAGTCAAAAATTGGGAGTAGGGAACACTGAAGCTTTCTTT. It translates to CASSQKLGVGNTEAFF.

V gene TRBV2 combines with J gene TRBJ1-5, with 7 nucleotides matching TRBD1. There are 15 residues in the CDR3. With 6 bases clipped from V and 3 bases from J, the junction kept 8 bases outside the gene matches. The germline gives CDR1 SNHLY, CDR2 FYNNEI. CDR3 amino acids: CASSRGQNSNQPQHF. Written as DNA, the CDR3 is TGTGCCAGCAGCCGGGGACAGAACTCCAATCAGCCCCAGCATTTT.

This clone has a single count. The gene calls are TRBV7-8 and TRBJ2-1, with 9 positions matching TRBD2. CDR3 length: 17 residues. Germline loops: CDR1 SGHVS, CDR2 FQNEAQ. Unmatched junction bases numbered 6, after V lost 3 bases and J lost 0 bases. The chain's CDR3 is CASSLLLTSGSYNEQFF. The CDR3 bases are TGTGCCAGCAGCTTGTTACTGACTAGCGGCTCCTACAATGAGCAGTTCTTC.

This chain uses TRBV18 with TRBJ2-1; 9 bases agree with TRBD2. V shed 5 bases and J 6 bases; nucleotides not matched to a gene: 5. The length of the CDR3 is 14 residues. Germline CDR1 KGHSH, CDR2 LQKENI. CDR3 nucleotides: TGTGCCAGCTCAAGGGCGGGAGGGCGCAATGAGCAGTTCTTC. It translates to CASSRAGGRNEQFF.

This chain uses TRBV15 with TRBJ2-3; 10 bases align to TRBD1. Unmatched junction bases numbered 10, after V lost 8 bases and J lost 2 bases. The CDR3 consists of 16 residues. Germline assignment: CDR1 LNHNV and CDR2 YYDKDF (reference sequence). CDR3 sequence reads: CATARDRGYNTDTQYF. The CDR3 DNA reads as TGTGCCACCGCCCGGGACAGGGGATACAACACAGATACGCAGTATTTT.

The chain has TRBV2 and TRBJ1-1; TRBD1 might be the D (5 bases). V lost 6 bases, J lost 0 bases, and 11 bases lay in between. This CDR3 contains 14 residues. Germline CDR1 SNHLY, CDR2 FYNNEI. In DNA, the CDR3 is TGTGCCAGCAGAAGACAGCTATTGAACACTGAAGCTTTCTTT. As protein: CASRRQLLNTEAFF.

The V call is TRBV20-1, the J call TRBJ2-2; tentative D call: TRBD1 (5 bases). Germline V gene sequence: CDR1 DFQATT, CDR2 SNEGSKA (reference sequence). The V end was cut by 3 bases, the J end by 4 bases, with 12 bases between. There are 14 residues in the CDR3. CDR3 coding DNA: TGCAGTGCTAGTCCAGGGCCGGGCACCGGGGAGCTGTTTTTT. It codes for CSASPGPGTGELFF.

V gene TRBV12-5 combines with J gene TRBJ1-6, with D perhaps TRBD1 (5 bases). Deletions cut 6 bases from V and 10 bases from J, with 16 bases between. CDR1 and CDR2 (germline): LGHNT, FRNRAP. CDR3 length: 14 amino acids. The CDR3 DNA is TGTGCTAGTGGGACAAACAGCGGGGACTCACCCCTCCACTTT. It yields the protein CASGTNSGDSPLHF.

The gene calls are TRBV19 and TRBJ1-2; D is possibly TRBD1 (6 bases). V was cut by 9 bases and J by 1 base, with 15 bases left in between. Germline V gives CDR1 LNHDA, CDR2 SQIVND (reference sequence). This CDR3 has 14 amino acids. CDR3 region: CASRKDSRNYGYTF. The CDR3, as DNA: TGTGCCAGCCGCAAGGACAGCCGTAACTATGGCTACACCTTC.

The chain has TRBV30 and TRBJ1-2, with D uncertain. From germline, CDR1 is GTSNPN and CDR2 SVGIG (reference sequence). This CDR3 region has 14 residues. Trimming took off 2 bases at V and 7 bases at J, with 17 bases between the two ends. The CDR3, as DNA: TGTGCCTGGAGTACCTCGGCGGCCCGGGTTGGCTACACCTTC. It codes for CAWSTSAARVGYTF.

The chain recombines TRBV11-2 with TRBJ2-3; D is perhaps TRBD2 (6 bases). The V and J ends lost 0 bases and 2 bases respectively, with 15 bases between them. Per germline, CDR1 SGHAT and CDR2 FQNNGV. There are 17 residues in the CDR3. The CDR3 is CASSLDGSGSNTDTQYF. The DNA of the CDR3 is TGTGCCAGCAGCTTAGACGGTAGCGGTTCTAACACAGATACGCAGTATTTT.

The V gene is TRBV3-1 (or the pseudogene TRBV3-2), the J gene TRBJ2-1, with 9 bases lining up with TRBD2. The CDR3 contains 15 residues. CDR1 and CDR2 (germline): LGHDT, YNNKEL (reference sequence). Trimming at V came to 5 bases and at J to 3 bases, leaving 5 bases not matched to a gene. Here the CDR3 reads CASSYRLADYNEQFF. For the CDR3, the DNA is TGTGCCAGCAGCTATAGACTAGCGGACTACAATGAGCAGTTCTTC.

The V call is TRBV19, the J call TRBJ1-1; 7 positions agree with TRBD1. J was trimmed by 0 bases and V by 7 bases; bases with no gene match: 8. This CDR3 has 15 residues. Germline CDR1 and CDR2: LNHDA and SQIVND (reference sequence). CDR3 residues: CASTFGTEMNTEAFF. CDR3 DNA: TGTGCCAGTACCTTCGGGACAGAGATGAACACTGAAGCTTTCTTT.

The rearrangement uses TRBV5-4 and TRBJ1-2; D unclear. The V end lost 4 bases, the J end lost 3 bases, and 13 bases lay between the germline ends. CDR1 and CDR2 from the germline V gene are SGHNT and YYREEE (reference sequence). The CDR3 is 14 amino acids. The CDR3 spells CASSGEEGYYGYTF. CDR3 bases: TGTGCCAGCAGCGGGGAGGAAGGCTACTATGGCTACACCTTC.

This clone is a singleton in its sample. CDR3 region: CASRRSSGSRAGELFF. In DNA, the CDR3 is TGTGCCAGCCGTCGATCTAGCGGGAGTAGGGCCGGGGAGCTGTTTTTT. This chain joins TRBV6-6 and TRBJ2-2; 10 bases match TRBD2. There are 16 residues in the CDR3. V lost 8 bases, J lost 6 bases, and 12 bases stayed unmatched. Looked up from germline, CDR1 is MNHNY and CDR2 is SVGAGI (reference sequence).

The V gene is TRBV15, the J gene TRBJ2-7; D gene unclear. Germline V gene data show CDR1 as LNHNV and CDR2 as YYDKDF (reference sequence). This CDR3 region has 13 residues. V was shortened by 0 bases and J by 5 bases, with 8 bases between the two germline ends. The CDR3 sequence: CATSRDLGDEQYF. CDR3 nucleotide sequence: TGTGCCACCAGCAGAGATCTCGGTGACGAGCAGTACTTC. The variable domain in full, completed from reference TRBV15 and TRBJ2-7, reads DAMVIQNPRYQVTQFGKPVTLSCSQTLNHNVMYWYQQKSSQAPKLLFHYYDKDFNNEADTPDNFQSRRPNTSFCFLDIRSPGLGDTAMYLCATSRDLGDEQYFGPGTRLTVT.

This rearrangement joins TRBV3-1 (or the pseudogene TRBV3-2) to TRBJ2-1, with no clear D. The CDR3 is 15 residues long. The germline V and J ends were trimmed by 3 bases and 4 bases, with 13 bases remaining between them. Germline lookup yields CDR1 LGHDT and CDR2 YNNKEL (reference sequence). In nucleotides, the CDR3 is TGTGCCAGCAGCCAGCGGAGACGGTGGTACAATGAGCAGTTCTTC. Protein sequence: CASSQRRRWYNEQFF.

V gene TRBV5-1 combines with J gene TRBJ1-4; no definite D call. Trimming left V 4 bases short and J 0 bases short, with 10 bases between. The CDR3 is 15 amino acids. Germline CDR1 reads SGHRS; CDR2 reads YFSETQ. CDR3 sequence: CASSLGRPTNEKLFF. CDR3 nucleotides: TGCGCCAGCAGCCTAGGGAGGCCAACTAATGAAAAACTGTTTTTT.

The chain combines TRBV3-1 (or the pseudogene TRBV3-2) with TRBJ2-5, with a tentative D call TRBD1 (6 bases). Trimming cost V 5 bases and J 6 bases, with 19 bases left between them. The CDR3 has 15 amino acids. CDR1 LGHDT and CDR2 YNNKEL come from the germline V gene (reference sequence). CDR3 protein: CASSLGNRVRQTQYF. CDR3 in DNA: TGTGCCAGCAGCTTGGGGAACAGGGTACGTCAGACCCAGTACTTC.

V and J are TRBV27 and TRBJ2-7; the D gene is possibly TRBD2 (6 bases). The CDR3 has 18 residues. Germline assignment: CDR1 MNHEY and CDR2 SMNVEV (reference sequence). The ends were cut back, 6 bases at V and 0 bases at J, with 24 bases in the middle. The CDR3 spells CASSPRFPAGLLSYEQYF. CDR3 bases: TGTGCCAGCAGCCCCCGGTTTCCCGCGGGACTCCTCTCCTACGAGCAGTACTTC.

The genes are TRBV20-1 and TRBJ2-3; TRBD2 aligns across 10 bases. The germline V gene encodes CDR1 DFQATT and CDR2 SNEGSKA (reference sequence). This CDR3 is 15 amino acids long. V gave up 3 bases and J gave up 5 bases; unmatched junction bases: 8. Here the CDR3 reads CSASGLAGVGDTQYF. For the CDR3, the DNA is TGCAGTGCTAGTGGTCTAGCGGGGGTCGGAGATACGCAGTATTTT.

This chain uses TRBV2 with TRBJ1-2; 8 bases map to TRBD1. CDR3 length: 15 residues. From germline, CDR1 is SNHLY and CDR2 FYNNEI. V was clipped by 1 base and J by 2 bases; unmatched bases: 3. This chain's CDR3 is CASSEVRTGNYGYTF. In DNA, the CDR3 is TGTGCCAGCAGTGAAGTGCGGACAGGGAACTATGGCTACACCTTC.

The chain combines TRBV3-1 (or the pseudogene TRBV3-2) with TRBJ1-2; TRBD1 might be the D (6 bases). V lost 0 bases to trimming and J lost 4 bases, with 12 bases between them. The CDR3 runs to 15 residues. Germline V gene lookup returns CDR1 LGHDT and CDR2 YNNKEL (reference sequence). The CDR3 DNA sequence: TGTGCCAGCAGCCAAGATTGGGGGCGGCTCTATGGCTACACCTTC. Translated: CASSQDWGRLYGYTF.

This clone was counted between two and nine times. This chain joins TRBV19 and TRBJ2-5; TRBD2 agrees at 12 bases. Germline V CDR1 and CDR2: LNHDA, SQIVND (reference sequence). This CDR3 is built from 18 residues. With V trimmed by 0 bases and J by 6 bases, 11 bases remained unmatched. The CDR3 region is CASSIDQNPTSGRKTQYF. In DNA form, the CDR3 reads TGTGCCAGTAGTATAGACCAAAATCCGACTAGCGGGAGAAAGACCCAGTACTTC.